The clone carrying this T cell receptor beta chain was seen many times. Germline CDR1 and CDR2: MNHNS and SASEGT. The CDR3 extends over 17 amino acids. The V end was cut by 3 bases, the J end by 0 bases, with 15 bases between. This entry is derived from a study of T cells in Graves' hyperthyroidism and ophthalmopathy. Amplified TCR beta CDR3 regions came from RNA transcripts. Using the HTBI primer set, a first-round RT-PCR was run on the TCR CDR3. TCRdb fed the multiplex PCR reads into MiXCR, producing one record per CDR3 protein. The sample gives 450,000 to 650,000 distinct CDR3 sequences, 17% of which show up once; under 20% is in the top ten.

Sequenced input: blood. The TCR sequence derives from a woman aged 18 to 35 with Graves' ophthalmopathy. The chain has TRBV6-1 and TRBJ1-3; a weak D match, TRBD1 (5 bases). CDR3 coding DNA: TGTGCCAGCAGTGACAACCTCGGGGGAAGCTCTGGAAACACCATATATTTT. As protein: CASSDNLGGSSGNTIYF.